The rows below give T cell receptor beta chains drawn from one sample of a study of T cell repertoires in cytomegalovirus infection. The antigens for these receptors are not known. TCRdb re-called the reads with MiXCR, one entry per CDR3 protein. The sample has 200,000 to 250,000 distinct CDR3 sequences, approximately 38% seen once. The sequencing here drew on CD8+ T cells from cultured PBMCs, taken from culture after CMV antigen stimulation. Receptor source: a human donor in good health (CMV status not recorded). Some clones in this sample may be carry-over from other donors' samples. The CDR3 runs from the conserved cysteine through the conserved F or W. Fields, in order: V gene, D gene, clone size, J gene, CDR3 DNA, CDR3 protein. D genes are given only for firm matches. Clone size is given for some rows only: seen once, a few or many times, or a class if the clone is expanded.

v_call: TRBV7-9; d_call: TRBD1; clone_size: few; j_call: TRBJ1-1; cdr3_nt: TGTGCCAGCAGCTTAGTGAGGGGGCGAGAGACTGAAGCTTTCTTT; cdr3_aa: CASSLVRGRETEAFF
v_call: TRBV11-2; d_call: NA; clone_size: many; j_call: TRBJ1-1; cdr3_nt: TGTGCCAGCAGCCCTGGGGGATGGTTGATCACTGAAGCTTTCTTT; cdr3_aa: CASSPGGWLITEAFF
v_call: TRBV15; d_call: NA; clone_size: NA; j_call: TRBJ1-3; cdr3_nt: TGTGCCACCAGCAAAATGGGTTCTGGAAACACCATATATTTT; cdr3_aa: CATSKMGSGNTIYF
v_call: TRBV7-6; d_call: NA; clone_size: NA; j_call: TRBJ1-1; cdr3_nt: TGTGCCACGGGGGACACCTTGAACACTGAAGCTTTCTTT; cdr3_aa: CATGDTLNTEAFF
v_call: TRBV9; d_call: TRBD2; clone_size: NA; j_call: TRBJ2-2; cdr3_nt: TGTGCCAGCAGCACCCGGACTAGCGGAGACACCGGGGAGCTGTTTTTT; cdr3_aa: CASSTRTSGDTGELFF
v_call: TRBV5-1; d_call: NA; clone_size: NA; j_call: TRBJ2-7; cdr3_nt: TGCGCCAGCAGCTTGTCGGACCACGCCTACGAGCAGTACTTC; cdr3_aa: CASSLSDHAYEQYF
v_call: TRBV7-9; d_call: NA; clone_size: NA; j_call: TRBJ2-5; cdr3_nt: TGTGCCAGCAGCTTAGATCGAGAGGGCGGTGGAGAGACCCAGTACTTC; cdr3_aa: CASSLDREGGGETQYF
v_call: TRBV9; d_call: NA; clone_size: NA; j_call: TRBJ1-2; cdr3_nt: TGTGCCAGCAGCTCCCACAGTACAAACTATGGCTACACCTTC; cdr3_aa: CASSSHSTNYGYTF
v_call: TRBV27; d_call: TRBD2; clone_size: few; j_call: TRBJ2-1; cdr3_nt: TGTGCCAGCACCATAGGGACTAGCCGGCGAAATGAGCAGTTCTTC; cdr3_aa: CASTIGTSRRNEQFF
v_call: TRBV7-9; d_call: TRBD2; clone_size: few; j_call: TRBJ2-7; cdr3_nt: TGTGCCAGCATGGTGGGCGGGAGTAACTCCTACGAGCAGTACTTC; cdr3_aa: CASMVGGSNSYEQYF
v_call: TRBV6-5; d_call: NA; clone_size: few; j_call: TRBJ2-1; cdr3_nt: TGTGCCAGCAGTTACTCGTCGAGAGGTGAGCAGTTCTTC; cdr3_aa: CASSYSSRGEQFF
v_call: TRBV4-1; d_call: TRBD2; clone_size: NA; j_call: TRBJ2-1; cdr3_nt: TGCGCCAGCAGCCACGCTAGCGGGAGCCCCTACAATGAGCAGTTCTTC; cdr3_aa: CASSHASGSPYNEQFF
v_call: TRBV27; d_call: TRBD1; clone_size: few; j_call: TRBJ1-6; cdr3_nt: TGTGCCAGCAGTCCCGACAGGGGGCACAATTCACCCCTCCACTTT; cdr3_aa: CASSPDRGHNSPLHF
v_call: TRBV12-3/TRBV12-4; d_call: TRBD2; clone_size: NA; j_call: TRBJ2-3; cdr3_nt: TGTGCCAGCAGTCCCATAGCGGGAGGGCTAGCAGATACGCAGTATTTT; cdr3_aa: CASSPIAGGLADTQYF
v_call: TRBV13; d_call: NA; clone_size: NA; j_call: TRBJ2-3; cdr3_nt: TGTGCCAGCAGCCCAGGGAGGGGATGGGGGCCCGAGGACTATGCGCAGTATTTT; cdr3_aa: CASSPGRGWGPEDYAQYF
v_call: TRBV7-8; d_call: TRBD1; clone_size: few; j_call: TRBJ1-2; cdr3_nt: TGTGCCAGCAGCTTTCCTGCACAGGGGGCGACGGGATATGGCTACACCTTC; cdr3_aa: CASSFPAQGATGYGYTF
v_call: TRBV7-8; d_call: TRBD2; clone_size: NA; j_call: TRBJ2-1; cdr3_nt: TGTGCCAGCAGCTCCCTTAGCGGGAAAGAACCCAATGAGCAGTTCTTC; cdr3_aa: CASSSLSGKEPNEQFF
v_call: TRBV12-3/TRBV12-4; d_call: TRBD1; clone_size: few; j_call: TRBJ1-2; cdr3_nt: TGTGCCAGCAGTTCCCTCCGGGACAGACCGCTTCCGAACTATGGCTACACCTTC; cdr3_aa: CASSSLRDRPLPNYGYTF
v_call: TRBV11-2; d_call: NA; clone_size: NA; j_call: TRBJ2-7; cdr3_nt: TGTGCCAGCAGCTATATAGCGAGGAGCTCCTACGAGCAGTACTTC; cdr3_aa: CASSYIARSSYEQYF
v_call: TRBV6-5; d_call: NA; clone_size: NA; j_call: TRBJ1-5; cdr3_nt: TGTGCCAGCAGTTACGATTCACATCAGCCCCAGCATTTT; cdr3_aa: CASSYDSHQPQHF
v_call: TRBV5-4; d_call: NA; clone_size: NA; j_call: TRBJ2-5; cdr3_nt: TGTGCCAGCAGCTTGCCAGGGTCGGGGGAGACCCAGTACTTC; cdr3_aa: CASSLPGSGETQYF
v_call: TRBV5-6; d_call: NA; clone_size: NA; j_call: TRBJ1-1; cdr3_nt: TGTGCCAGCAGCTTATCAGACGAAGCTTTCTTT; cdr3_aa: CASSLSDEAFF
v_call: TRBV15; d_call: NA; clone_size: NA; j_call: TRBJ2-5; cdr3_nt: TGTGCCACCAGCAGAGATGGGGAGACCCAGTACTTC; cdr3_aa: CATSRDGETQYF
v_call: TRBV27; d_call: TRBD2; clone_size: NA; j_call: TRBJ2-7; cdr3_nt: TGTGCCAGCAGTTCCACCGGGACTAGCGACGCCTACGAGCAGTACTTC; cdr3_aa: CASSSTGTSDAYEQYF
v_call: TRBV15; d_call: NA; clone_size: NA; j_call: TRBJ2-7; cdr3_nt: TGTGCCACCAGCAGGGCAGAGAGCTCCTACGAGCAGTACTTC; cdr3_aa: CATSRAESSYEQYF
v_call: TRBV7-9; d_call: NA; clone_size: few; j_call: TRBJ1-5; cdr3_nt: TGTGCCAGCAGCGGTAAAAGGGGTCAGCCCCAGCATTTT; cdr3_aa: CASSGKRGQPQHF
v_call: TRBV20-1; d_call: TRBD2; clone_size: NA; j_call: TRBJ2-2; cdr3_nt: TGCAGTGCCCGGGCTCTAGCGGGGGCCCTTAAGGGAACCGGGGAGCTGTTTTTT; cdr3_aa: CSARALAGALKGTGELFF
v_call: TRBV7-9; d_call: NA; clone_size: NA; j_call: TRBJ2-7; cdr3_nt: TGTGCCAGCAGCTCGGTCGCGGCTTCGGGCGAGCAGTACTTC; cdr3_aa: CASSSVAASGEQYF
v_call: TRBV6-5; d_call: NA; clone_size: few; j_call: TRBJ2-2; cdr3_nt: TGTGCCAGCAGTTACGGAGCGGAGGAGGGCACCGGGGAGCTGTTTTTT; cdr3_aa: CASSYGAEEGTGELFF
v_call: TRBV7-6; d_call: TRBD1; clone_size: few; j_call: TRBJ1-5; cdr3_nt: TGTGCCAGCAGTCATTTACCGGGACAGGGTTTAAATCAGCCCCAGCATTTT; cdr3_aa: CASSHLPGQGLNQPQHF
v_call: TRBV6-8; d_call: TRBD1; clone_size: few; j_call: TRBJ2-2; cdr3_nt: TGTGCCAGCAGTTACTCGAGTTACAGGGGTTTTGGTTACACCGGGGAGCTGTTTTTT; cdr3_aa: CASSYSSYRGFGYTGELFF
v_call: TRBV7-2; d_call: TRBD2; clone_size: NA; j_call: TRBJ2-3; cdr3_nt: TGTGCCAGCAGTCTAGCGGGAGAAACAGATACGCAGTATTTT; cdr3_aa: CASSLAGETDTQYF
v_call: TRBV7-9; d_call: TRBD2; clone_size: NA; j_call: TRBJ2-1; cdr3_nt: TGTGCCAGCAACGCTGGGCTAGCGGGGTTCAATGAGCAGTTCTTC; cdr3_aa: CASNAGLAGFNEQFF
v_call: TRBV19; d_call: NA; clone_size: few; j_call: TRBJ2-1; cdr3_nt: TGTGCCAGTAGTGCTGTAACGAGGTTTGAGCAGTTCTTC; cdr3_aa: CASSAVTRFEQFF
v_call: TRBV7-9; d_call: TRBD1; clone_size: many; j_call: TRBJ1-6; cdr3_nt: TGTGCCAGCAGCTTATCCGGACAGGGCCTCTATAATTCACCCCTCCACTTT; cdr3_aa: CASSLSGQGLYNSPLHF
v_call: TRBV7-3; d_call: NA; clone_size: many; j_call: TRBJ1-1; cdr3_nt: TGTGCCAGCAGCTTATATGCGGGGAACACTGAAGCTTTCTTT; cdr3_aa: CASSLYAGNTEAFF
v_call: TRBV7-8; d_call: NA; clone_size: few; j_call: TRBJ2-5; cdr3_nt: TGTGCCAGCAGCTGGAGGGTGAACCAAGAGACCCAGTACTTC; cdr3_aa: CASSWRVNQETQYF
v_call: TRBV28; d_call: TRBD1; clone_size: NA; j_call: TRBJ1-6; cdr3_nt: TGTGCCAGCAGTTTATCCGGGACAGGGACTTCACCCCTCCACTTT; cdr3_aa: CASSLSGTGTSPLHF
v_call: TRBV20-1; d_call: NA; clone_size: NA; j_call: TRBJ1-5; cdr3_nt: TGCAGTGCTAGATCGGCAGGGGTCCGGAATCAGCCCCAGCATTTT; cdr3_aa: CSARSAGVRNQPQHF
v_call: TRBV19; d_call: NA; clone_size: NA; j_call: TRBJ1-2; cdr3_nt: TGTGCCAGCGAGGCAGGGACCGGCTACACCTTC; cdr3_aa: CASEAGTGYTF
v_call: TRBV2; d_call: NA; clone_size: NA; j_call: TRBJ2-7; cdr3_nt: TGTGCCAGCAGTGAATGGCAGGAGTTCGCGCAGTACTTC; cdr3_aa: CASSEWQEFAQYF
v_call: TRBV11-1; d_call: NA; clone_size: NA; j_call: TRBJ2-2; cdr3_nt: TGTGCCAGCACCTCTCGAGGGTACACCGGGGAGCTGTTTTTT; cdr3_aa: CASTSRGYTGELFF
v_call: TRBV6-6; d_call: NA; clone_size: NA; j_call: TRBJ1-1; cdr3_nt: TGTGCCAGCAGTGGGTACACCTTGAACACTGAAGCTTTCTTT; cdr3_aa: CASSGYTLNTEAFF
v_call: TRBV7-6; d_call: TRBD2; clone_size: many; j_call: TRBJ2-7; cdr3_nt: TGTGCCAGCAGCTCGGGACTAGCTCTCCACGAGCAGTACTTC; cdr3_aa: CASSSGLALHEQYF
v_call: TRBV27; d_call: NA; clone_size: NA; j_call: TRBJ1-2; cdr3_nt: TGTACCAGCAGTTCTAATCAGTGTCATAAATATGGCTACACCTTC; cdr3_aa: CTSSSNQCHKYGYTF
v_call: TRBV9; d_call: TRBD1; clone_size: few; j_call: TRBJ2-2; cdr3_nt: TGTGCCAGCAGCGTCGACAGGGACACCGGGGAGCTGTTTTTT; cdr3_aa: CASSVDRDTGELFF
v_call: TRBV18; d_call: NA; clone_size: NA; j_call: TRBJ1-2; cdr3_nt: TGTGCCAGCTCACCAACGACACAGGTCCCGCTTAACTATGGCTACACCTTC; cdr3_aa: CASSPTTQVPLNYGYTF
v_call: TRBV7-8; d_call: NA; clone_size: many; j_call: TRBJ2-1; cdr3_nt: TGTGCCAGCAGCTTATCTGGGGACTACAATGAGCAGTTCTTC; cdr3_aa: CASSLSGDYNEQFF
v_call: TRBV7-9; d_call: TRBD1; clone_size: few; j_call: TRBJ1-4; cdr3_nt: TGTGCCAGCAGAACAGGGGGGGGTTTAAATGAAAAACTGTTTTTT; cdr3_aa: CASRTGGGLNEKLFF
v_call: TRBV4-1; d_call: NA; clone_size: few; j_call: TRBJ2-1; cdr3_nt: TGCGCCAGCAGCCAGGACCTTTCCTACAATGAGCAGTTCTTC; cdr3_aa: CASSQDLSYNEQFF
v_call: TRBV11-2; d_call: NA; clone_size: few; j_call: TRBJ2-3; cdr3_nt: TGTGCCAGCAGCTGGCGCCTGGGACCGGGCACAGATACGCAGTATTTT; cdr3_aa: CASSWRLGPGTDTQYF
v_call: TRBV7-9; d_call: NA; clone_size: few; j_call: TRBJ1-1; cdr3_nt: TGTGCCAGCAGCCCACAGGAGTACAACACTGAAGCTTTCTTT; cdr3_aa: CASSPQEYNTEAFF
v_call: TRBV27; d_call: TRBD1; clone_size: NA; j_call: TRBJ2-1; cdr3_nt: TGTGCCAGCAGTTTGGGACAGGGGATTTACAATGAGCAGTTCTTC; cdr3_aa: CASSLGQGIYNEQFF
v_call: TRBV7-8; d_call: TRBD2; clone_size: once; j_call: TRBJ2-1; cdr3_nt: TGTGCCAGCACCCCCAGCGGGAGGCAGTTCTTC; cdr3_aa: CASTPSGRQFF
v_call: TRBV7-8; d_call: NA; clone_size: many; j_call: TRBJ2-7; cdr3_nt: TGTGCCAGCAGCTTAGGAGGGGAATACGAGCAGTACTTC; cdr3_aa: CASSLGGEYEQYF
v_call: TRBV12-3/TRBV12-4; d_call: NA; clone_size: NA; j_call: TRBJ1-5; cdr3_nt: TGTGCCAGTTGCAGGGGAAGGAGCAATCAGCCCCAGCATTTT; cdr3_aa: CASCRGRSNQPQHF
v_call: TRBV7-6; d_call: TRBD1; clone_size: NA; j_call: TRBJ1-5; cdr3_nt: TGTGCCAGCAGCTTAGGAGACAGGGGTACTCAGCCCCAGCATTTT; cdr3_aa: CASSLGDRGTQPQHF
v_call: TRBV7-8; d_call: NA; clone_size: few; j_call: TRBJ2-3; cdr3_nt: TGTGCCAGCAGCCCCTCCAATTCCCCTAGCACAGATACGCAGTATTTT; cdr3_aa: CASSPSNSPSTDTQYF
v_call: TRBV7-9; d_call: TRBD2; clone_size: NA; j_call: TRBJ2-1; cdr3_nt: TGTGCCAGCAGGGCGGGAGGCTATGAGCAGTTCTTC; cdr3_aa: CASRAGGYEQFF
v_call: TRBV2; d_call: NA; clone_size: NA; j_call: TRBJ1-1; cdr3_nt: TGTGCCAGCAGCCGGACAGTTCCCCCCCGGAACACTGAAGCTTTCTTT; cdr3_aa: CASSRTVPPRNTEAFF